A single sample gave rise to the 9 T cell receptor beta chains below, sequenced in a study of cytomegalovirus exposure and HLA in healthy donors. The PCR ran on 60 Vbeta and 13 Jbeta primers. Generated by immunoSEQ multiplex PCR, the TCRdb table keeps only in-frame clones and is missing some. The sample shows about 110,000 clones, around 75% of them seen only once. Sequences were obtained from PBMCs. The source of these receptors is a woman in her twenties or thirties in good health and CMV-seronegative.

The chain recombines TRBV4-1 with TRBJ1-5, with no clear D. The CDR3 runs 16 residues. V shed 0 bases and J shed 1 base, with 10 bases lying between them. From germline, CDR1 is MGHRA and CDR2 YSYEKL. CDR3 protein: CASSQDPAKSNQPQHF. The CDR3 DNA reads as TGCGCCAGCAGCCAAGACCCCGCGAAGAGCAATCAGCCCCAGCATTTT.

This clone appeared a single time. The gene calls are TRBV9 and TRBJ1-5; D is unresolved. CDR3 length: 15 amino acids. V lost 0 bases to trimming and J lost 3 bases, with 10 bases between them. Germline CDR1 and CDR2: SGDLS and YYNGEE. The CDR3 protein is CASSVEGAYNQPQHF. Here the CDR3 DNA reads TGTGCCAGCAGCGTAGAGGGAGCTTACAATCAGCCCCAGCATTTT.

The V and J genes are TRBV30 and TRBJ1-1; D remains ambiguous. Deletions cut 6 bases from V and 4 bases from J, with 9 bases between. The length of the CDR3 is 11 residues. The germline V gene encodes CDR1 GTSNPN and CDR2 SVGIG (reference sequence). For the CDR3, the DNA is TGTGCCTGCCAATGGGCCACTGAAGCTTTCTTT. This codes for CACQWATEAFF. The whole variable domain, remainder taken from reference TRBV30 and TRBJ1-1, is SQTIHQWPATLVQPVGSPLSLECTVEGTSNPNLYWYRQAAGRGLQLLFYSVGIGQISSEVPQNLSASRPQDRQFILSSKKLLLSDSGFYLCACQWATEAFFGQGTRLTVV.

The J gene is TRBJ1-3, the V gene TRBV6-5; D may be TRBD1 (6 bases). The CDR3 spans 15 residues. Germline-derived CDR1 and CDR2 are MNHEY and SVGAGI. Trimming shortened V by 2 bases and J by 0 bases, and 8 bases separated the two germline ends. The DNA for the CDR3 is TGTGCCAGCAGTTACACAGGGTTCTCTGGAAACACCATATATTTT. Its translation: CASSYTGFSGNTIYF.

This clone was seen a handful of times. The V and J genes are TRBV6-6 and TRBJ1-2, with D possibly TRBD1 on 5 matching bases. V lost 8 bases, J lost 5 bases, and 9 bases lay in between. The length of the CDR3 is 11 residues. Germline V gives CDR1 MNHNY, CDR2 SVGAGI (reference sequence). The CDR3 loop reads CASWGGYGYTF. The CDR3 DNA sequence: TGTGCCAGCTGGGGGGGATATGGCTACACCTTC.

Here the CDR3 DNA reads TGTGCCAGCAGCCCCGACACCCTCTATGGCTACACCTTC. Amino acid sequence: CASSPDTLYGYTF. The V gene is TRBV7-9, the J gene TRBJ1-2; D is ambiguous. This CDR3 comprises 13 residues. Germline V CDR1 and CDR2: SEHNR, FQNEAQ (reference sequence). The V gene lost 5 bases and the J gene lost 4 bases, with 11 bases spanning the gap.

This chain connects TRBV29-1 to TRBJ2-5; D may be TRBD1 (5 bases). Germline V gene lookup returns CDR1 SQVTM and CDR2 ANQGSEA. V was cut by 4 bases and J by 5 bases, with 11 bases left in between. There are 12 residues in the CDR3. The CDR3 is CSVGGRVETQYF. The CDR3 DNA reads TGCAGCGTTGGGGGCAGGGTGGAGACCCAGTACTTC.

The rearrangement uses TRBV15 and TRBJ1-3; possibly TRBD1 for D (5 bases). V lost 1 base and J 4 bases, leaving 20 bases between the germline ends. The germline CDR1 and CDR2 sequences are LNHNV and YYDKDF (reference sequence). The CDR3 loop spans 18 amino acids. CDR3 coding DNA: TGTGCCACCAGCAGAGTTCAATCTTTGCAGGGAAGGGGAAACACCATATATTTT. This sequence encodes CATSRVQSLQGRGNTIYF.

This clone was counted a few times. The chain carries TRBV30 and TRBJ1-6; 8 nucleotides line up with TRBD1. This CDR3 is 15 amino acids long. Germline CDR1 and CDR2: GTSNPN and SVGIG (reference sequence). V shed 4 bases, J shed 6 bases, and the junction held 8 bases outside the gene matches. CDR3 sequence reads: CAWTRTGLGNSPLHF. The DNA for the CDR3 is TGTGCCTGGACCCGGACAGGGCTAGGTAATTCACCCCTCCACTTT.